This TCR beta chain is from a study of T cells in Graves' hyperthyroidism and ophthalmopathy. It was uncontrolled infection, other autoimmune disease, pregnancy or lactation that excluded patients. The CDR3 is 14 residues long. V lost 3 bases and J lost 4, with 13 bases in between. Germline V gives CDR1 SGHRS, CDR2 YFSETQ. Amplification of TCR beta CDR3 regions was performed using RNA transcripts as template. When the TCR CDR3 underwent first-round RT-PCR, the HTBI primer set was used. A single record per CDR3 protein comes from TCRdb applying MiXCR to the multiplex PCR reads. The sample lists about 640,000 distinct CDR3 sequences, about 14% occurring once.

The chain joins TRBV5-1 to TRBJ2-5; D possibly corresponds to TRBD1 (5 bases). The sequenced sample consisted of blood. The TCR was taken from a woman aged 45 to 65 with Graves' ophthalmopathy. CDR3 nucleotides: TGCGCCAGCAGCTCGACAGCCGACGGAGAGACCCAGTACTTC. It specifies CASSSTADGETQYF.